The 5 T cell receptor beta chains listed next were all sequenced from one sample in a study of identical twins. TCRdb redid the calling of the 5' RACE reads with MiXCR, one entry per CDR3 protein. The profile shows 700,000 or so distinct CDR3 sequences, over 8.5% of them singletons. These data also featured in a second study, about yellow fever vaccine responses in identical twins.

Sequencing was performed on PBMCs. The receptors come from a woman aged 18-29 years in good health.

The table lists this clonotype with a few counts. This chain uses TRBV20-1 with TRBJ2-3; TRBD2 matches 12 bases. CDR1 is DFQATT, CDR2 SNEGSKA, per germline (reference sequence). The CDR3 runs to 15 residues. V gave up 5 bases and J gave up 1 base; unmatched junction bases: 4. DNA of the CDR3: TGCAGTGCTTACCGGACTAGCGGGGGCACAGATACGCAGTATTTT. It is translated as CSAYRTSGGTDTQYF.

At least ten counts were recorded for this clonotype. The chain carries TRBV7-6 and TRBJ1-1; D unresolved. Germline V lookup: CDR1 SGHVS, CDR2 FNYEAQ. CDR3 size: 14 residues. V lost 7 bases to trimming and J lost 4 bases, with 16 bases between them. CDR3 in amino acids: CASTQVGVGTEAFF. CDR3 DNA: TGTGCCAGCACCCAGGTCGGGGTTGGCACTGAAGCTTTCTTT.

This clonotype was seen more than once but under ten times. In DNA form, the CDR3 reads TGTGCCAGCAGTGGCAGGGAGACAGGGGATAATTCACCCCTCCACTTT. It is translated as CASSGRETGDNSPLHF. V is TRBV6-1 and J is TRBJ1-6; 8 bases line up with TRBD1. Germline CDR1 reads MNHNS; CDR2 reads SASEGT. V trimming: 4 bases; J trimming: 5 bases; junction bases outside the gene matches: 7. The CDR3 consists of 16 residues.

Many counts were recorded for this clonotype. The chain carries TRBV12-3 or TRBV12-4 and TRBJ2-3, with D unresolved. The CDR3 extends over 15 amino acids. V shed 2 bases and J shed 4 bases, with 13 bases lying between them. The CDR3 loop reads CASSLQVGGADTQYF. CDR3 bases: TGTGCCAGCAGTTTACAAGTAGGTGGTGCAGATACGCAGTATTTT.

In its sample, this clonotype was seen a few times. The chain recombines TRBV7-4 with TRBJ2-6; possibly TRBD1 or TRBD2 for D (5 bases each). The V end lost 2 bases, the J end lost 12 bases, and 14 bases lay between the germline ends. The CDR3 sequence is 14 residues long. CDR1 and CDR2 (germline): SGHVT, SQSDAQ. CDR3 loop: CASSLRQGPRVLTF. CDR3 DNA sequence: TGTGCCAGCAGCTTAAGGCAGGGACCTCGCGTCCTGACTTTC.